These T cell receptor beta chains were read from a single sample in a study of Graves' ophthalmopathy and Graves' hyperthyroidism. MiXCR, applied by TCRdb to the multiplex PCR reads, yields one record per CDR3 protein. The data show fewer than 250,000 distinct CDR3 sequences, under 30% seen once. Sequenced input: peripheral blood. These receptors originate from a man in his fifties with Graves' ophthalmopathy. CDR3s include the opening cysteine and the closing phenylalanine or tryptophan. Fields, in order: D gene, clone size, V gene, J gene, CDR3 protein, CDR3 DNA. D genes are given only for firm matches. Not all rows give a size; the values are once, few, many and, for expanded clones, a class.

d_call: NA; clone_size: many; v_call: TRBV6-1; j_call: TRBJ1-6; cdr3_aa: CASSLGNNSPLHF; cdr3_nt: TGTGCCAGCAGTTTAGGGAACAATTCACCCCTCCACTTT
d_call: NA; clone_size: NA; v_call: TRBV12-3/TRBV12-4; j_call: TRBJ2-7; cdr3_aa: CASGDIPTYEQYF; cdr3_nt: TGTGCCAGCGGGGACATACCTACCTACGAGCAGTACTTC
d_call: NA; clone_size: few; v_call: TRBV11-2; j_call: TRBJ1-3; cdr3_aa: CASSSLAGNTIYF; cdr3_nt: TGTGCCAGCAGCTCCCTCGCTGGAAACACCATATATTTT
d_call: TRBD1; clone_size: few; v_call: TRBV28; j_call: TRBJ1-5; cdr3_aa: CASTTTGTANQPQHF; cdr3_nt: TGTGCCAGCACAACCACCGGGACAGCTAATCAGCCCCAGCATTTT
d_call: TRBD2; clone_size: NA; v_call: TRBV15; j_call: TRBJ2-5; cdr3_aa: CATSRTSGRKTQYF; cdr3_nt: TGTGCCACCAGCCGGACTAGCGGGAGGAAGACCCAGTACTTC
d_call: NA; clone_size: NA; v_call: TRBV24-1; j_call: TRBJ2-2; cdr3_aa: CATSDLKRTNTGELFF; cdr3_nt: TGTGCCACCAGTGATCTTAAGCGGACGAACACCGGGGAGCTGTTTTTT
d_call: NA; clone_size: many; v_call: TRBV12-5; j_call: TRBJ2-5; cdr3_aa: CASGFVGQEGSQYF; cdr3_nt: TGTGCTAGTGGTTTCGTAGGACAGGAGGGGTCCCAGTACTTC
d_call: NA; clone_size: many; v_call: TRBV28; j_call: TRBJ2-5; cdr3_aa: CASSLPGRLETQYF; cdr3_nt: TGTGCCAGCAGTTTGCCAGGGCGTTTGGAGACCCAGTACTTC
d_call: TRBD1; clone_size: many; v_call: TRBV19; j_call: TRBJ1-2; cdr3_aa: CASSIDHHDRASGYTF; cdr3_nt: TGTGCCAGTAGTATAGATCACCACGACAGGGCAAGTGGCTACACCTTC
d_call: NA; clone_size: many; v_call: TRBV27; j_call: TRBJ2-7; cdr3_aa: CASSFPGAYEQYF; cdr3_nt: TGTGCCAGCAGTTTTCCAGGGGCGTACGAGCAGTACTTC
d_call: TRBD1; clone_size: many; v_call: TRBV12-3/TRBV12-4; j_call: TRBJ1-5; cdr3_aa: CASSWTGASNQPQHF; cdr3_nt: TGTGCCAGCAGTTGGACAGGGGCCAGCAATCAGCCCCAGCATTTT
d_call: TRBD1; clone_size: NA; v_call: TRBV12-3/TRBV12-4; j_call: TRBJ2-7; cdr3_aa: CASSFRGQGYEQYF; cdr3_nt: TGTGCCAGCAGTTTTAGGGGACAGGGCTACGAGCAGTACTTC
d_call: TRBD2; clone_size: many; v_call: TRBV12-3/TRBV12-4; j_call: TRBJ2-2; cdr3_aa: CASSPNEREAYTGELFF; cdr3_nt: TGTGCCAGCAGCCCTAACGAGCGGGAGGCCTACACCGGGGAGCTGTTTTTT
d_call: NA; clone_size: few; v_call: TRBV12-3/TRBV12-4; j_call: TRBJ1-2; cdr3_aa: CASRDSGSYYGYTF; cdr3_nt: TGTGCCAGCAGAGACTCTGGAAGTTACTATGGCTACACCTTC
d_call: TRBD2; clone_size: NA; v_call: TRBV6-5; j_call: TRBJ2-2; cdr3_aa: CASSYSPRLASAGELFF; cdr3_nt: TGTGCCAGCAGTTACTCTCCGAGACTAGCTTCGGCCGGGGAGCTGTTTTTT
d_call: TRBD1; clone_size: NA; v_call: TRBV6-1; j_call: TRBJ1-6; cdr3_aa: CASSSPGQKNSPLHF; cdr3_nt: TGTGCCAGCAGCTCCCCGGGACAGAAAAATTCACCCCTCCACTTT
d_call: NA; clone_size: NA; v_call: TRBV15; j_call: TRBJ1-5; cdr3_aa: CATSPERRGPQHF; cdr3_nt: TGTGCCACCAGCCCAGAACGCAGGGGGCCCCAGCATTTT
d_call: TRBD1; clone_size: NA; v_call: TRBV28; j_call: TRBJ2-7; cdr3_aa: CASSLWGDRAYEQYF; cdr3_nt: TGTGCCAGCAGTTTATGGGGGGACAGGGCCTACGAGCAGTACTTC
d_call: TRBD2; clone_size: many; v_call: TRBV6-1; j_call: TRBJ2-2; cdr3_aa: CASRDGLAGVGELFF; cdr3_nt: TGTGCCAGCAGGGACGGACTAGCGGGAGTCGGGGAGCTGTTTTTT
d_call: TRBD1; clone_size: many; v_call: TRBV2; j_call: TRBJ2-2; cdr3_aa: CASQMGQSGTGELFF; cdr3_nt: TGTGCCAGTCAAATGGGACAGTCGGGCACCGGGGAGCTGTTTTTT
d_call: NA; clone_size: NA; v_call: TRBV11-2; j_call: TRBJ2-7; cdr3_aa: CASSLWGEIEQYF; cdr3_nt: TGTGCCAGCAGCCTATGGGGTGAGATCGAGCAGTACTTC
d_call: NA; clone_size: NA; v_call: TRBV29-1; j_call: TRBJ2-7; cdr3_aa: CSALGAVAYEQYF; cdr3_nt: TGCAGCGCCCTGGGGGCGGTGGCCTACGAGCAGTACTTC
d_call: NA; clone_size: many; v_call: TRBV20-1; j_call: TRBJ1-6; cdr3_aa: CSATGGSNSPLHF; cdr3_nt: TGCAGTGCCACCGGGGGTTCGAATTCACCCCTCCACTTT
d_call: NA; clone_size: NA; v_call: TRBV6-2/TRBV6-3; j_call: TRBJ2-7; cdr3_aa: CASSLPGRYYEQYF; cdr3_nt: TGTGCCAGCAGCCTACCGGGACGGTACTACGAGCAGTACTTC
d_call: NA; clone_size: once; v_call: TRBV12-3/TRBV12-4; j_call: TRBJ1-1; cdr3_aa: CASRPLRGLNTEAFF; cdr3_nt: TGTGCCAGCAGACCTTTGAGGGGATTGAACACTGAAGCTTTCTTT
d_call: NA; clone_size: once; v_call: TRBV12-3/TRBV12-4; j_call: TRBJ2-2; cdr3_aa: CASSSQGRELFF; cdr3_nt: TGTGCCAGCAGTTCCCAGGGGCGGGAGCTGTTTTTT
d_call: TRBD1; clone_size: few; v_call: TRBV29-1; j_call: TRBJ1-2; cdr3_aa: CSVGYPGTGKKRGYTF; cdr3_nt: TGCAGCGTCGGCTATCCCGGGACAGGGAAGAAACGCGGCTACACCTTC
d_call: NA; clone_size: many; v_call: TRBV11-3; j_call: TRBJ1-2; cdr3_aa: CASSLEFGEGYTF; cdr3_nt: TGTGCCAGCAGCTTAGAATTCGGGGAGGGCTACACCTTC
d_call: TRBD1; clone_size: once; v_call: TRBV6-5; j_call: TRBJ2-5; cdr3_aa: CASSHRPGQGIETQYF; cdr3_nt: TGTGCCAGCAGTCATCGACCGGGACAGGGTATAGAGACCCAGTACTTC
d_call: NA; clone_size: many; v_call: TRBV12-3/TRBV12-4; j_call: TRBJ1-3; cdr3_aa: CASSTGQTRGGNTIYF; cdr3_nt: TGTGCCAGCAGTACGGGACAAACCCGAGGGGGAAACACCATATATTTT
d_call: TRBD1; clone_size: many; v_call: TRBV28; j_call: TRBJ2-4; cdr3_aa: CASLTGGAAKNIQYF; cdr3_nt: TGTGCCAGCCTTACAGGGGGCGCGGCCAAAAACATTCAGTACTTC
d_call: TRBD2; clone_size: many; v_call: TRBV5-1; j_call: TRBJ2-5; cdr3_aa: CASQPGLAEDQETQYF; cdr3_nt: TGCGCCAGCCAACCGGGACTAGCGGAGGACCAAGAGACCCAGTACTTC
d_call: TRBD1; clone_size: NA; v_call: TRBV20-1; j_call: TRBJ1-2; cdr3_aa: CSASNRGHYGYTF; cdr3_nt: TGCAGTGCTAGTAACAGGGGTCACTATGGCTACACCTTC
d_call: NA; clone_size: many; v_call: TRBV28; j_call: TRBJ2-7; cdr3_aa: CASSSLVWGEQYF; cdr3_nt: TGTGCCAGCAGTTCACTAGTCTGGGGGGAGCAGTACTTC
d_call: NA; clone_size: many; v_call: TRBV5-1; j_call: TRBJ1-1; cdr3_aa: CASSLGGRREAFF; cdr3_nt: TGCGCCAGCAGCTTGGGGGGGCGACGGGAAGCTTTCTTT
d_call: NA; clone_size: NA; v_call: TRBV6-5; j_call: TRBJ2-7; cdr3_aa: CASSYDGVSYEQYF; cdr3_nt: TGTGCCAGCAGTTACGATGGGGTGTCCTACGAGCAGTACTTC
d_call: TRBD1; clone_size: NA; v_call: TRBV6-2/TRBV6-3; j_call: TRBJ1-5; cdr3_aa: CASLRGQGNQPQHF; cdr3_nt: TGTGCCAGCCTCCGGGGACAGGGTAATCAGCCCCAGCATTTT
d_call: NA; clone_size: NA; v_call: TRBV6-5; j_call: TRBJ2-5; cdr3_aa: CASSSDGSGETQYF; cdr3_nt: TGTGCCAGCAGTTCGGACGGGAGCGGAGAGACCCAGTACTTC
d_call: TRBD1; clone_size: many; v_call: TRBV6-5; j_call: TRBJ1-5; cdr3_aa: CASSRGGGGNQPQHF; cdr3_nt: TGTGCCAGCTCCCGGGGAGGGGGCGGCAATCAGCCCCAGCATTTT
d_call: NA; clone_size: NA; v_call: TRBV15; j_call: TRBJ1-1; cdr3_aa: CATSRGPGNTEAFF; cdr3_nt: TGTGCCACCAGCAGGGGCCCGGGGAACACTGAAGCTTTCTTT
d_call: NA; clone_size: many; v_call: TRBV5-1; j_call: TRBJ1-1; cdr3_aa: CASSRDGLTEAFF; cdr3_nt: TGCGCCAGCAGCCGGGACGGGCTCACTGAAGCTTTCTTT
d_call: NA; clone_size: many; v_call: TRBV7-9; j_call: TRBJ1-1; cdr3_aa: CASSWSAEAFF; cdr3_nt: TGTGCCAGCAGCTGGAGCGCTGAAGCTTTCTTT
d_call: NA; clone_size: few; v_call: TRBV12-3/TRBV12-4; j_call: TRBJ1-2; cdr3_aa: CASSMRSGLNYGYTF; cdr3_nt: TGTGCCAGCAGTATGAGAAGCGGCCTTAACTATGGCTACACCTTC
d_call: NA; clone_size: many; v_call: TRBV7-2; j_call: TRBJ2-2; cdr3_aa: CASSLALDRGTGELFF; cdr3_nt: TGTGCCAGCAGCTTAGCATTGGACAGAGGTACCGGGGAGCTGTTTTTT
d_call: NA; clone_size: many; v_call: TRBV20-1; j_call: TRBJ2-5; cdr3_aa: CSARGASGGGTQYF; cdr3_nt: TGCAGTGCCCGAGGGGCTAGCGGAGGGGGGACCCAGTACTTC
d_call: TRBD1; clone_size: NA; v_call: TRBV6-2/TRBV6-3; j_call: TRBJ1-5; cdr3_aa: CASSDRANQPQHF; cdr3_nt: TGTGCCAGCAGCGACAGGGCGAATCAGCCTCAGCATTTT
d_call: TRBD1; clone_size: few; v_call: TRBV4-2; j_call: TRBJ2-7; cdr3_aa: CASSQGQGDYEQYF; cdr3_nt: TGTGCCAGCAGCCAGGGACAGGGGGACTACGAGCAGTACTTC
d_call: TRBD1; clone_size: NA; v_call: TRBV28; j_call: TRBJ1-5; cdr3_aa: CASSLGGQGGTNQPQHF; cdr3_nt: TGTGCCAGCAGTTTGGGGGGACAGGGGGGAACAAATCAGCCCCAGCATTTT
d_call: NA; clone_size: many; v_call: TRBV4-1; j_call: TRBJ1-5; cdr3_aa: CASSQQQSSNQPQHF; cdr3_nt: TGCGCCAGCAGCCAACAACAGTCGAGCAATCAGCCCCAGCATTTT
d_call: TRBD1; clone_size: many; v_call: TRBV5-1; j_call: TRBJ1-6; cdr3_aa: CASSNRDRNNSPLHF; cdr3_nt: TGCGCCAGCAGCAACCGGGACAGAAATAATTCACCCCTCCACTTT
d_call: NA; clone_size: NA; v_call: TRBV28; j_call: TRBJ1-2; cdr3_aa: CASSLAAQTAGIYGYTF; cdr3_nt: TGTGCCAGCAGTTTAGCCGCGCAGACAGCAGGGATCTATGGCTACACCTTC
d_call: TRBD2; clone_size: many; v_call: TRBV20-1; j_call: TRBJ2-5; cdr3_aa: CSARDGASGRFQETQYF; cdr3_nt: TGCAGTGCTAGAGATGGGGCCAGCGGGAGGTTTCAAGAGACCCAGTACTTC
d_call: TRBD2; clone_size: many; v_call: TRBV20-1; j_call: TRBJ2-7; cdr3_aa: CSCHDSGSFREQYF; cdr3_nt: TGCAGCTGCCACGACAGCGGGAGTTTCCGCGAGCAGTACTTC
d_call: NA; clone_size: many; v_call: TRBV28; j_call: TRBJ2-5; cdr3_aa: CASSSPVGTPVGETQYF; cdr3_nt: TGTGCCAGCAGCTCCCCCGTGGGGACCCCGGTTGGAGAGACCCAGTACTTC
d_call: TRBD1; clone_size: NA; v_call: TRBV5-4; j_call: TRBJ1-2; cdr3_aa: CASSSTITGQGRGYGYTF; cdr3_nt: TGTGCCAGCAGCTCTACCATCACCGGACAGGGGAGGGGCTATGGCTACACCTTC